This entry lists 2 T cell receptor beta chains sequenced from one sample in a study of STAT3 mutations in large granular lymphocyte leukemia. Their antigens remain unidentified. General study points: At least one immunodominant TCR beta clonotype appeared in every T-cell large granular lymphocyte leukemia patient.

Assay used: immunoSEQ multiplex PCR; TCRdb lists only in-frame clones, some missing. The sample has about 5,500 clones; 90% to 95% are singletons. The sample taken for sequencing was peripheral blood mononuclear cells. The receptor set was obtained from a man between 60 and 75 years old with T-cell large granular lymphocyte leukemia. Some clones in this sample may be carry-over from other donors' samples.

The J gene is TRBJ2-1, the V gene TRBV6-5; TRBD2 matches 7 bases. The CDR3 consists of 14 residues. The germline V gene has CDR1 MNHEY and CDR2 SVGAGI. The V segment lost 4 bases and the J segment 7 bases; nucleotides outside the gene matches: 7. CDR3 bases: TGTGCCAGCAGTTTACCGGGGGGTTGGAATGAGCAGTTCTTC. It is translated as CASSLPGGWNEQFF.

J is TRBJ2-6 and V is TRBV5-1; D is unresolved. CDR3 length equals 13 residues. Trimming shortened V by 4 bases and J by 5 bases, and 7 bases separated the two germline ends. CDR1 is SGHRS, CDR2 YFSETQ, per germline. Here the CDR3 DNA reads TGCGCCAGCAGCGATGGGAGGGCCAACGTCCTGACTTTC. This gives the protein CASSDGRANVLTF.